This TCR beta chain was found in a study of radiation and T cells in renal cell carcinoma. Clones were read by immunoSEQ multiplex PCR, and TCRdb kept only the in-frame ones, dropping some. The sample has tens of thousands of clones, over 70% seen once. J gave up 4 bases and V 0 bases, and 5 bases lay outside the gene matches. Germline V gives CDR1 SGDLS, CDR2 YYNGEE. The CDR3 sequence is 15 residues long. Time point: baseline pretreatment blood. Treatment: 15 Gy SBRT to primary tumor, nephrectomy 4 weeks later. The source material was blood, sampled from a patient whose treatment included radiotherapy and nephrectomy. V is TRBV9 and J is TRBJ2-3, with 7 bases matching TRBD2. This TCR was recovered from a man in his sixties with renal cell carcinoma. Here the CDR3 reads CASSVEVGGADTQYF. The CDR3 DNA is TGTGCCAGCAGCGTAGAGGTGGGGGGGGCAGATACGCAGTATTTT.